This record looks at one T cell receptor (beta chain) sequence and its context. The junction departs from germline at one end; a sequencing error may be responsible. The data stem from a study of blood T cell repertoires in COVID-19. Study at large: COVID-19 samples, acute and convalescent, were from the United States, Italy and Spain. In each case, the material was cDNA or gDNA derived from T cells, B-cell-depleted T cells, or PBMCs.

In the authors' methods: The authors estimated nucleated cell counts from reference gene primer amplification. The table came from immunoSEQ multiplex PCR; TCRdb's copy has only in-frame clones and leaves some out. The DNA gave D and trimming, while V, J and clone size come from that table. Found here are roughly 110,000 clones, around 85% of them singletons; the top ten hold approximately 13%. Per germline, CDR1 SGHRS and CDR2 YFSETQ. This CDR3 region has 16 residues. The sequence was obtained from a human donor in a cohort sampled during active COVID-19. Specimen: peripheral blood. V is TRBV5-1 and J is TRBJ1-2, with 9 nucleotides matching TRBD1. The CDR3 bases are TGCGTCAGCAGCTTGGAGGCCCCCGGGACAGGGAGCGGCTACACCTTC. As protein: CVSSLEAPGTGSGYTF.